Below, 30 T cell receptor beta chains from the same sample are listed, as sequenced in a study of T cells in Graves' hyperthyroidism and ophthalmopathy. RNA transcripts were the template for amplifying TCR beta CDR3 regions. The study used the HTBI primer set for a first-round RT-PCR of the TCR CDR3. TCRdb reanalysed the multiplex PCR reads using MiXCR and keeps one entry per CDR3 protein. Among fewer than 110,000 distinct CDR3 sequences listed, about a sixth were seen once. Sequencing was performed on blood. All receptors come from a woman aged 45-65 years with Graves' hyperthyroidism.

The gene calls are TRBV14 and TRBJ2-1; D unresolved. The ends were cut back, 4 bases at V and 4 bases at J, with 8 bases in the middle. The germline V gene encodes CDR1 SGHDN and CDR2 FVKESK. This CDR3 comprises 13 residues. The CDR3 bases are TGTGCCAGCAGCCGCCCCCGTTACAATGAGCAGTTCTTC. Translated: CASSRPRYNEQFF.

In this sample, this clonotype turned up many times. The chain recombines TRBV4-2 with TRBJ2-2; a weak D match, TRBD1 (5 bases). V shed 0 bases and J shed 3 bases, with 5 bases lying between them. CDR1 LGHNA and CDR2 YNFKEQ come from the germline V gene. This CDR3 spans 14 amino acids. CDR3 sequence: CASSQEQDTGELFF. In DNA, the CDR3 is TGTGCCAGCAGCCAAGAACAGGACACCGGGGAGCTGTTTTTT.

In this sample, this clonotype turned up many times. The gene calls are TRBV11-2 and TRBJ1-4; D is unresolved. Germline-derived CDR1 and CDR2 are SGHAT and FQNNGV. V was pared by 3 bases and J by 6 bases, with 11 bases between. This CDR3 comprises 14 residues. CDR3 sequence: CASSLARMDEKLFF. The CDR3 region has the DNA TGTGCCAGCAGCTTGGCCAGGATGGATGAAAAACTGTTTTTT.

The table lists this clonotype with a few counts. The V and J genes are TRBV28 and TRBJ2-3; D may be TRBD1 or TRBD2 (5 bases each). V was clipped by 1 base and J by 2 bases, with 13 bases between them. The CDR3 consists of 16 residues. Germline CDR1 reads MDHEN; CDR2 reads SYDVKM. CDR3 bases: TGTGCCAGCAGTTTATTAGGGACCGAATCCACAGATACGCAGTATTTT. It translates to CASSLLGTESTDTQYF.

V and J are TRBV10-3 and TRBJ2-4; D possibly matches TRBD1 or TRBD2 (5 bases each). V lost 0 bases, J lost 7 bases, and 28 bases lay in between. Germline CDR1 reads ENHRY; CDR2 reads SYGVKD. CDR3 length equals 20 residues. In nucleotides, the CDR3 is TGTGCCATCAGTGAGTCGAGGGGTAGGCGTGGCGCCCTCCCAGAGAACATTCAGTACTTC. This codes for CAISESRGRRGALPENIQYF.

At least ten counts were recorded for this clonotype. CDR3 bases: TGTGCCAGCAGCTTAGTGGTGACAGGGGGGGAAAAACTGTTTTTT. Residues: CASSLVVTGGEKLFF. This chain connects TRBV7-8 to TRBJ1-4; 9 bases fit TRBD1. Germline CDR1 reads SGHVS; CDR2 reads FQNEAQ. The CDR3 is made up of 15 amino acids. V lost 1 base, J lost 8 bases, and 5 bases stayed unmatched. Looking up the rest from reference TRBV7-8 and TRBJ1-4 gives the full variable domain: GAGVSQSPRYKVAKRGQDVALRCDPISGHVSLFWYQQALGQGPEFLTYFQNEAQLDKSGLPSDRFFAERPEGSVSTLKIQRTQQEDSAVYLCASSLVVTGGEKLFFGSGTQLSVL.

A remark on this clonotype: A much larger clonotype is one base distant, so this may be a read error. The CDR3 does not close with the conserved phenylalanine or tryptophan, likely indicating a read error. This chain uses TRBV7-9 with TRBJ1-1; 7 nucleotides line up with TRBD1. The germline gives CDR1 SEHNR, CDR2 FQNEAQ (reference sequence). The CDR3 is made up of 14 amino acids. The V and J ends lost 3 bases and 4 bases, in that order; junction bases with no gene match: 5. CDR3 DNA sequence: TGTGCCAGCAGCTTCGACAGGGATAGCACTGAAGCTTTCCTT. Residues: CASSFDRDSTEAFL.

This clonotype was seen repeatedly, ten times or more. The CDR3 coding sequence is TGTGCCAGCAGTTTATTGGGGGGTGAGGGGAGCAATCAGCCCCAGCATTTT. This sequence encodes CASSLLGGEGSNQPQHF. This chain connects TRBV28 to TRBJ1-5, with D maybe TRBD1 (5 bases). The V gene's germline CDR1 is MDHEN and CDR2 SYDVKM. The CDR3 is 17 amino acids. With 1 base removed from V and 1 base from J, the gap between germline ends came to 14 bases.

This clonotype was counted at least ten times. The J gene is TRBJ2-7, the V gene TRBV18; maybe TRBD1 (6 bases). Trimming left V 3 bases short and J 4 bases short, with 16 bases between. CDR3 size: 15 residues. CDR1 KGHSH and CDR2 LQKENI come from the germline V gene. CDR3 protein: CASSPGATPIYEQYF. In DNA, the CDR3 is TGTGCCAGCTCACCGGGGGCCACACCGATTTACGAGCAGTACTTC.

The chain carries TRBV20-1 and TRBJ2-1; 8 bases are a match to TRBD2. After removal of 4 bases from V and 5 bases from J, the junction contained 7 bases not matched to a gene. CDR1 DFQATT and CDR2 SNEGSKA come from the germline V gene (reference sequence). The CDR3 runs to 14 residues. This CDR3 reads CSAILAGRDNEQFF. CDR3 coding DNA: TGCAGTGCTATTTTAGCGGGAAGGGACAATGAGCAGTTCTTC.

This clonotype was detected many times. The rearrangement uses TRBV7-9 and TRBJ1-1; D gene unclear. This CDR3 spans 13 amino acids. CDR1 is SEHNR and CDR2 is FQNEAQ in the germline V gene (reference sequence). V lost 6 bases and J lost 0, with 8 bases in between. CDR3 coding DNA: TGTGCCAGCAGGTCACCGGTGAACACTGAAGCTTTCTTT. It yields the protein CASRSPVNTEAFF.

This chain connects TRBV6-1 to TRBJ2-1, with TRBD2 matching 12 bases. The CDR3 runs to 15 residues. V shed 6 bases, J shed 7 bases, and the junction held 7 bases outside the gene matches. In germline, CDR1 is MNHNS, CDR2 SASEGT. In nucleotides, the CDR3 is TGTGCCAGCAGGCCCGGGACTAGCGGGTGGAATGAGCAGTTCTTC. Translating gives CASRPGTSGWNEQFF.

In its sample, this clonotype was seen many times. The chain joins TRBV6-1 to TRBJ2-7; TRBD1 might be the D (5 bases). CDR3 length: 13 residues. The germline V gene encodes CDR1 MNHNS and CDR2 SASEGT. V was clipped by 11 bases and J by 3 bases, with 17 bases between them. CDR3 sequence: CAGAWAENYEQYV. CDR3 DNA sequence: TGTGCCGGGGCCTGGGCAGAAAACTACGAGCAGTACGTC.

Many counts were recorded for this clonotype. The chain couples TRBV5-8 to TRBJ2-5, with D perhaps matching TRBD1 or TRBD2 (6 bases each). The CDR3 loop spans 15 amino acids. Germline V gene lookup returns CDR1 SGHTS and CDR2 YDEGEE. V dropped 5 bases and J dropped 4 bases, with 18 bases sitting between them. For the CDR3, the DNA is TGTGCCAGCAGTTGGGGGGACACTTTAGGAGAGACCCAGTACTTC. As protein: CASSWGDTLGETQYF.

Ten or more counts support this clonotype. The chain recombines TRBV7-9 with TRBJ2-1, with TRBD2 identical over 7 bases. The ends lost 4 bases at V and 8 bases at J; junction bases unmatched: 5. Germline assignment: CDR1 SEHNR and CDR2 FQNEAQ (reference sequence). CDR3 length equals 13 residues. CDR3 DNA sequence: TGTGCCAGCAGCTGGGGGAGGGGCGATGAGCAGTTCTTC. This translates into CASSWGRGDEQFF.

This clonotype was seen many times. The J gene is TRBJ1-2, the V gene TRBV12-3 or TRBV12-4; TRBD1 matches at 8 bases. The CDR3 totals 14 residues. The V segment lost 5 bases and the J segment 3 bases; nucleotides outside the gene matches: 5. CDR3 in DNA: TGTGCCAGCAGTCACCACAGGGGGGACTATGGCTACACCTTC. Protein product: CASSHHRGDYGYTF.

This clonotype was recorded only once. For the CDR3, the DNA is TGCGCCAGCAGCTTGGATGTCTTCAACACTGAAGCTTTCTTT. The encoded protein is CASSLDVFNTEAFF. The chain couples TRBV5-1 to TRBJ1-1, with D hard to call. The CDR3 runs to 14 residues. Germline CDR1 reads SGHRS; CDR2 reads YFSETQ. Trimming took 0 bases from V and 2 from J, leaving 8 bases between them.

The gene calls are TRBV11-2 and TRBJ2-1; TRBD2 aligns across 10 bases. The J segment lost 9 bases and the V segment lost 5 bases, leaving 7 bases of the junction unmatched. The CDR3 length is 14 residues. Germline CDR1 and CDR2: SGHAT and FQNNGV. Here the CDR3 reads CASSRPGLASEQFF. CDR3 bases: TGTGCCAGCAGCCGACCGGGACTAGCGTCTGAGCAGTTCTTC.

Many counts were recorded for this clonotype. Germline and junction disagree at one end, which may indicate a read error. The V call is TRBV9, the J call TRBJ2-5; 7 bases agree with TRBD2. In germline, CDR1 is SGDLS, CDR2 YYNGEE. The CDR3 runs 13 residues. The DNA of the CDR3 is TGTGCCAGCAGCGCAAGACTAGCTGAGTTTCAACACTTC. This translates into CASSARLAEFQHF.

Ten or more counts support this clonotype. This chain connects TRBV2 to TRBJ2-1, with TRBD1 matching 7 bases. Germline V lookup: CDR1 SNHLY, CDR2 FYNNEI. This CDR3 is built from 10 residues. Trimming removed 5 bases from V and 12 bases from J; junction bases left unmatched: 1. The CDR3 DNA reads as TGTGCCAGCAGTCGGACAGGGCAGTTCTTC. Protein: CASSRTGQFF.

This clonotype was counted many times. The chain joins TRBV20-1 to TRBJ2-1, with D possibly being TRBD2 (6 bases). The CDR3 runs to 14 residues. V lost 2 bases, J lost 1 base, and 9 bases lay in between. CDR1 and CDR2 from the germline V gene are DFQATT and SNEGSKA (reference sequence). The DNA for the CDR3 is TGCAGTGCTAGACGGGAGCTGTCCTACAATGAGCAGTTCTTC. Translated: CSARRELSYNEQFF.

This clonotype was counted ten times or more. The chain combines TRBV7-2 with TRBJ1-1, with D possibly being TRBD1 (5 bases). The CDR3 loop spans 18 amino acids. V lost 5 bases, J lost 2 bases, and 24 bases lay in between. Germline V gene lookup returns CDR1 SGHTA and CDR2 FQGNSA. The CDR3 DNA sequence: TGTGCCAGCAGCATCACCCCAACGGGACTTGGCGGAAACACTGAAGCTTTCTTT. Residues: CASSITPTGLGGNTEAFF. Full variable domain (remainder filled in from reference TRBV7-2 and TRBJ1-1): GAGVSQSPSNKVTEKGKDVELRCDPISGHTALYWYRQSLGQGLEFLIYFQGNSAPDKSGLPSDRFSAERTGGSVSTLTIQRTQQEDSAVYLCASSITPTGLGGNTEAFFGQGTRLTVV.

This clonotype was picked up a small number of times. This may be a read error, as it is one base from a much larger clone. V is TRBV12-3 or TRBV12-4 and J is TRBJ2-1; D is ambiguous. The V end was cut by 7 bases, the J end by 5 bases, with 21 bases between. CDR3 length: 16 residues. The CDR3 protein is CASNSPGSITNNEQFF. The CDR3 bases are TGTGCCAGCAACTCACCCGGGTCTATTACGAACAATGAGCAGTTCTTC.

This clonotype was detected many times. This chain joins TRBV24-1 and TRBJ2-1; 8 bases map to TRBD2. The CDR3 has 16 amino acids. With V trimmed by 4 bases and J by 8 bases, 12 bases remained unmatched. Germline CDR1 reads KGHDR; CDR2 reads SFDVKD. The CDR3 sequence: CATSDQGLAPRDEQFF. In nucleotides, the CDR3 is TGTGCCACCAGTGACCAAGGACTAGCACCTAGGGATGAGCAGTTCTTC.

There are many counts of this clonotype. The CDR3 bases are TGTGCCAGCAGTCGCCTAGCGGGAGGGCCCAATGAGCAGTTCTTC. Protein: CASSRLAGGPNEQFF. The chain is built from TRBV6-2 or TRBV6-3 and TRBJ2-1, with TRBD2 matching 12 bases. Per the germline V gene, CDR1 is MNHEY and CDR2 is SVGEGT. CDR3 length: 15 amino acids. J gave up 6 bases and V 5 bases, and 5 bases lay outside the gene matches.

Regarding this clonotype: This may stem from a read error, because a much larger clone lies one nucleotide away. This rearrangement joins TRBV3-1 to TRBJ2-1, with D unclear. Germline CDR1 and CDR2: LGHDT and YNNKEL (reference sequence). The V end lost 1 base, the J end lost 10 bases, and 8 bases lay between the germline ends. This CDR3 spans 12 amino acids. CDR3 loop: CASSQASVEQFF. DNA of the CDR3: TGTGCCAGCAGCCAAGCGAGCGTCGAGCAGTTCTTC.

The rearrangement uses TRBV20-1 and TRBJ2-7, with D perhaps matching TRBD1 (6 bases). Germline assignment: CDR1 DFQATT and CDR2 SNEGSKA (reference sequence). This CDR3 region has 16 residues. Trimming shortened V by 5 bases and J by 1 base, and 21 bases separated the two germline ends. CDR3 DNA sequence: TGCAGTGCTGATCATGGCCGCTCTAGGGGGTCCTACGAGCAGTACTTC. This sequence encodes CSADHGRSRGSYEQYF.

This clonotype has a count of ten or more. This sequence joins TRBV7-3 and TRBJ2-1; the match to TRBD2 covers 9 bases. The germline CDR1 and CDR2 sequences are SGHTA and FQGTGA. This CDR3 has 19 amino acids. Trimming removed 1 base from V and 2 bases from J; junction bases left unmatched: 12. CDR3 amino acids: CASSLILREGLFPYNEQFF. The CDR3 coding sequence is TGTGCCAGCAGCTTAATCTTGCGGGAGGGCCTTTTCCCCTACAATGAGCAGTTCTTC.

Ten or more counts support this clonotype. The V and J genes are TRBV6-1 and TRBJ1-4, with D unresolved. The CDR3 loop spans 16 amino acids. The V gene's germline CDR1 is MNHNS and CDR2 SASEGT. The ends were cut back, 4 bases at V and 0 bases at J, with 12 bases in the middle. This CDR3 is CASSGAGTATNEKLFF. DNA for the CDR3: TGTGCCAGCAGTGGGGCAGGCACTGCAACTAATGAAAAACTGTTTTTT.

This clonotype was detected a few times. With a much larger clone just one base away, this may be a read error. The gene calls are TRBV30 and TRBJ1-3; D remains unclear. CDR3 length: 16 residues. In germline, CDR1 is GTSNPN, CDR2 SVGIG (reference sequence). CDR3 residues: CAWRLAPGRSGSTIYF. CDR3 nucleotide sequence: TGTGCCTGGAGATTGGCCCCAGGAAGGTCCGGAAGCACCATATATTTT.